The present T cell receptor beta chain was sequenced within a study of blood T cell repertoires in COVID-19. Looking at the study overall: From T cells, B-cell-depleted T cells, or PBMCs came the material, which was cDNA or gDNA.

The authors' processing: Estimation of nucleated cell counts was performed using reference gene primer amplification. Data came from immunoSEQ multiplex PCR; TCRdb stores just in-frame clones and leaves some out. The DNA was the basis for D and trimming; V, J and clone size are from that table. The repertoire holds 150,000 or so clones, with 55% to 75% as singletons. V shed 5 bases and J shed 8 bases, with 12 bases lying between them. The CDR3 is 13 residues long. Germline CDR1 is SEHNR and CDR2 is FQNEAQ (reference sequence). This TCR was sampled from a woman aged 70-85 years with acute or convalescent COVID-19. V is TRBV7-9 and J is TRBJ1-4; D might be TRBD1 (5 bases). The sequenced sample was peripheral blood. The CDR3 coding sequence is TGTGCCAGCAGCGGAGGGGTCAGGGAAAAACTGTTTTTT. As protein: CASSGGVREKLFF.